The 22 T cell receptor beta chains given below trace back to one sample, sequenced in a study of cytomegalovirus exposure and HLA in healthy donors. 60 Vbeta and 13 Jbeta primers were used in PCR. Clones were read by immunoSEQ multiplex PCR, and TCRdb kept only the in-frame ones, dropping some. The sample consists of 150,000 to 200,000 clones, about 79% of them appearing once. Sequenced sample: PBMCs. The receptors come from a man in his forties or fifties in good health and CMV-seropositive.

CDR3: CATETVNTEAFF. The DNA for the CDR3 is TGTGCCACAGAGACAGTGAACACTGAAGCTTTCTTT. The chain carries TRBV7-2 and TRBJ1-1; possible D gene TRBD1, 5 bases. Germline V gene lookup returns CDR1 SGHTA and CDR2 FQGNSA. There are 12 residues in the CDR3. Trimming took 10 bases from V and 0 from J, leaving 9 bases between them.

This chain connects TRBV2 to TRBJ1-2, with 7 nucleotides matching TRBD1. The CDR3 totals 15 residues. In germline, CDR1 is SNHLY, CDR2 FYNNEI. Trimming took 6 bases from V and 0 from J; bases not matched to a gene: 7. CDR3 in DNA: TGTGCCAGCAGGCGAGGGGGCTCAGCTAACTATGGCTACACCTTC. Protein sequence: CASRRGGSANYGYTF.

The chain combines TRBV7-3 with TRBJ2-1, with D maybe TRBD2 (5 bases). Germline-derived CDR1 and CDR2 are SGHTA and FQGTGA. The V end lost 1 base, the J end lost 3 bases, and 10 bases lay between the germline ends. This CDR3 is built from 15 residues. CDR3 nucleotides: TGTGCCAGCAGCTTAAGTGCGGGCGTCTACAATGAGCAGTTCTTC. Residues: CASSLSAGVYNEQFF.

The rearrangement uses TRBV14 and TRBJ1-6; 8 nucleotides match TRBD1. The V segment lost 3 bases and the J segment 0 bases; nucleotides outside the gene matches: 7. The CDR3 loop spans 18 amino acids. CDR1 and CDR2 from the germline V gene are SGHDN and FVKESK. CDR3 loop: CASSQGQAASSYNSPLHF. The CDR3 nucleotides read TGTGCCAGCAGCCAGGGACAGGCCGCAAGCTCCTATAATTCACCCCTCCACTTT.

The CDR3 loop is CASSAGTGLYNEQFF. CDR3 DNA sequence: TGTGCCAGCAGCGCCGGGACAGGACTCTACAATGAGCAGTTCTTC. The chain carries TRBV7-3 and TRBJ2-1; 8 bases match TRBD1. Germline CDR1 and CDR2: SGHTA and FQGTGA. The CDR3 loop spans 15 amino acids. V was clipped by 5 bases and J by 3 bases; unmatched bases: 6.

This clone was seen only once. The V call is TRBV6-5, the J call TRBJ1-2; 7 positions match TRBD1. The V and J ends lost 6 bases and 7 bases, in that order; junction bases with no gene match: 14. Looked up from germline, CDR1 is MNHEY and CDR2 is SVGAGI. This CDR3 contains 15 residues. CDR3 in DNA: TGTGCCAGCAGCCTGACTCCTACAGGGGTACTTGGCTACACCTTC. As protein: CASSLTPTGVLGYTF.

The genes are TRBV5-5 and TRBJ1-6; 7 nucleotides agree with TRBD1. From germline, CDR1 is SGHKS and CDR2 YYEKEE (reference sequence). There are 15 residues in the CDR3. V was clipped by 3 bases and J by 4 bases; unmatched bases: 4. CDR3 amino acids: CASSWQTGYNSPLHF. The CDR3 DNA reads TGTGCCAGCAGCTGGCAGACAGGGTATAATTCACCCCTCCACTTT. The full variable domain, in which reference TRBV5-5 and TRBJ1-6 provide the parts outside the CDR3, is DAGVTQSPTHLIKTRGQQVTLRCSPISGHKSVSWYQQVLGQGPQFIFQYYEKEERGRGNFPDRFSARQFPNYSSELNVNALLLGDSALYLCASSWQTGYNSPLHFGNGTRLTVT.

This clone has a handful of counts. The chain links TRBV2 to TRBJ2-6; TRBD1 might be the D (6 bases). This CDR3 region has 18 residues. Germline CDR1 SNHLY, CDR2 FYNNEI. Trimming took 5 bases from V and 4 from J, leaving 21 bases between them. The CDR3 loop reads CASSMGRGYLSGANVLTF. The CDR3 DNA follows: TGTGCCAGCAGTATGGGCAGGGGTTACCTTTCCGGGGCCAACGTCCTGACTTTC.

V gene TRBV27 combines with J gene TRBJ1-4; 7 bases fit TRBD1. Germline V gene lookup returns CDR1 MNHEY and CDR2 SMNVEV (reference sequence). The CDR3 runs 15 residues. The V segment lost 6 bases and the J segment 8 bases; nucleotides outside the gene matches: 12. As DNA, the CDR3 is TGTGCCAGCAGCCTACACAGGGGCGCACGCGAAAAACTGTTTTTT. Amino acid sequence: CASSLHRGAREKLFF.

The chain recombines TRBV10-3 with TRBJ1-5; no clear D. The ends were cut back, 2 bases at V and 0 bases at J, with 8 bases in the middle. Looked up from germline, CDR1 is ENHRY and CDR2 is SYGVKD. CDR3 length equals 15 residues. CDR3 bases: TGTGCCATCAGTGAGGGGCCTTATAGCAATCAGCCCCAGCATTTT. Amino acid sequence: CAISEGPYSNQPQHF.

This chain uses TRBV5-5 with TRBJ2-3; 9 bases align to TRBD1. Unmatched junction bases numbered 4, after V lost 0 bases and J lost 2 bases. This CDR3 spans 16 amino acids. Per the germline V gene, CDR1 is SGHKS and CDR2 is YYEKEE (reference sequence). CDR3 coding DNA: TGTGCCAGCAGCTTGGTCAGGGACAGGGACACAGATACGCAGTATTTT. Translating it yields CASSLVRDRDTDTQYF.

The chain uses TRBV27 and TRBJ1-5; possible D gene TRBD1, 6 bases. CDR3 length equals 15 residues. V shed 7 bases and J shed 5 bases, with 18 bases lying between them. Looked up from germline, CDR1 is MNHEY and CDR2 is SMNVEV (reference sequence). As DNA, the CDR3 is TGTGCCAGCACTAAAGTAGGGGGTTTAGATCAGCCCCAGCATTTT. Its translation: CASTKVGGLDQPQHF.

This sequence joins TRBV11-1 and TRBJ2-1; a possible D gene is TRBD1 (5 bases). Trimming shortened V by 4 bases and J by 3 bases, and 16 bases separated the two germline ends. The CDR3 totals 16 residues. The germline V gene encodes CDR1 SGHAT and CDR2 FQDESV (reference sequence). The CDR3 here is CASSWGLGQFYNEQFF. CDR3 in DNA: TGTGCCAGCAGCTGGGGTTTGGGGCAGTTCTACAATGAGCAGTTCTTC. The complete variable domain, with remaining parts taken from reference TRBV11-1 and TRBJ2-1, reads EAEVAQSPRYKITEKSQAVAFWCDPISGHATLYWYRQILGQGPELLVQFQDESVVDDSQLPKDRFSAERLKGVDSTLKIQPAELGDSAMYLCASSWGLGQFYNEQFFGPGTRLTVL.

This chain links TRBV14 with TRBJ2-2, with D possibly being TRBD1 (5 bases). The germline CDR1 and CDR2 sequences are SGHDN and FVKESK. V lost 10 bases and J 1 base, leaving 10 bases between the germline ends. CDR3 size: 13 residues. The CDR3 bases are TGTGCCATGACGGACAAGAACACCGGGGAGCTGTTTTTT. This codes for CAMTDKNTGELFF.

V usage is TRBV4-2 and J usage is TRBJ2-3, with a tentative D call TRBD2 (5 bases). Between the trimmed V and J ends, which lost 4 bases and 2 bases, there was a span of 10 bases. This CDR3 is 14 amino acids long. CDR1 and CDR2 from the germline V gene are LGHNA and YNFKEQ. DNA for the CDR3: TGTGCCAGCAGCCGCGAGCGGAACACAGATACGCAGTATTTT. Its translation is CASSRERNTDTQYF.

The CDR3 loop is CASSTGTSTEAFF. CDR3 in DNA: TGTGCCAGCAGCACCGGGACAAGCACTGAAGCTTTCTTT. The V call is TRBV5-4, the J call TRBJ1-1; possibly TRBD1 for D (6 bases). The CDR3 runs 13 residues. In germline, CDR1 is SGHNT, CDR2 YYREEE (reference sequence). V was clipped by 4 bases and J by 4 bases, with 11 bases between them.

This sequence joins TRBV28 and TRBJ1-1, with a possible D match to TRBD1 (6 bases). Germline CDR1 MDHEN, CDR2 SYDVKM. CDR3 size: 15 residues. Between the trimmed V and J ends, which lost 1 base and 0 bases, there was a span of 9 bases. This CDR3 is CASSLSGQLNTEAFF. DNA for the CDR3: TGTGCCAGCAGTTTATCCGGACAGCTGAACACTGAAGCTTTCTTT.

The V and J genes are TRBV4-1 and TRBJ2-7, with 7 bases lining up with TRBD1. This CDR3 has 13 amino acids. Per germline, CDR1 MGHRA and CDR2 YSYEKL. After removal of 4 bases from V and 6 bases from J, the junction contained 6 bases not matched to a gene. This chain's CDR3 is CASSLGTEGEQYV. CDR3 bases: TGCGCCAGCAGCCTAGGGACAGAGGGCGAGCAGTACGTC.

This clone was seen ten or more times. The rearrangement uses TRBV7-9 and TRBJ2-7; D gene unclear. Germline CDR1 reads SEHNR; CDR2 reads FQNEAQ (reference sequence). The germline V and J ends were trimmed by 1 base and 4 bases, with 8 bases remaining between them. CDR3 length: 13 amino acids. This CDR3 reads CASSLGTQYEQYV. Here the CDR3 DNA reads TGTGCCAGCAGCTTAGGTACACAGTACGAGCAGTACGTC.

This rearrangement joins TRBV27 to TRBJ1-2, with D tentatively TRBD1 (5 bases). V was clipped by 7 bases and J by 4 bases, with 22 bases between them. The germline CDR1 and CDR2 sequences are MNHEY and SMNVEV (reference sequence). This CDR3 is built from 16 residues. The CDR3: CASTPVGGKLVYGYTF. For the CDR3, the DNA is TGTGCCAGCACGCCAGTGGGGGGGAAGTTGGTCTATGGCTACACCTTC.

The CDR3 DNA sequence: TGTGCCAGCAGTGAAGAGCCAGGGAAACCCTACGAGCAGTACTTC. This sequence encodes CASSEEPGKPYEQYF. V and J are TRBV6-1 and TRBJ2-7; D may be TRBD1 (5 bases). Germline V lookup: CDR1 MNHNS, CDR2 SASEGT. There are 15 residues in the CDR3. V was trimmed by 1 base and J by 2 bases, leaving 12 bases between them.

The rearrangement joins TRBV6-5 to TRBJ1-1; the D gene is possibly TRBD1 (5 bases). The germline V gene encodes CDR1 MNHEY and CDR2 SVGAGI. Trimming took off 6 bases at V and 3 bases at J, with 17 bases between the two ends. The CDR3 consists of 15 residues. As DNA, the CDR3 is TGTGCCAGCAGGTCCCTGATGCAGGGCCACACTGAAGCTTTCTTT. It encodes CASRSLMQGHTEAFF.